A single sample gave rise to the 31 T cell receptor beta chains below, sequenced in a study of cytomegalovirus exposure and HLA in healthy donors. PCR employed 60 Vbeta and 13 Jbeta primers. Produced via immunoSEQ multiplex PCR; TCRdb's table is partial and in-frame only. Here the sample spans around 130,000 clones, 65% to 90% being singletons. Sequenced: PBMCs. The receptors come from a middle-aged man in good health and CMV-seronegative.

The rearrangement links TRBV6-1 to TRBJ2-7, with a weak D call TRBD1 (5 bases). The CDR3 has 16 residues. Trimming left V 2 bases short and J 5 bases short, with 19 bases between. Per germline, CDR1 MNHNS and CDR2 SASEGT. CDR3 DNA sequence: TGTGCCAGCAGTGAACCCCCGCAGGGATATCACGACGAGCAGTACTTC. Amino acid sequence: CASSEPPQGYHDEQYF.

This clone was counted once. This rearrangement joins TRBV4-1 to TRBJ1-2, with TRBD1 identical over 11 bases. This CDR3 spans 15 amino acids. V lost 3 bases to trimming and J lost 2 bases; unmatched junction nucleotides: 2. CDR1 is MGHRA and CDR2 is YSYEKL in the germline V gene. Here the CDR3 reads CASSHRTGGNYGYTF. The CDR3 nucleotides read TGCGCCAGCAGCCATAGGACAGGGGGCAACTATGGCTACACCTTC.

The gene calls are TRBV29-1 and TRBJ1-2; D perhaps matches TRBD1 (5 bases). This CDR3 comprises 14 residues. Between the trimmed V and J ends, which lost 3 bases and 4 bases, there was a span of 15 bases. Germline V lookup: CDR1 SQVTM, CDR2 ANQGSEA. The CDR3 is CSVEGDFRSYGYTF. CDR3 nucleotides: TGCAGCGTTGAGGGGGACTTTAGAAGCTATGGCTACACCTTC. The whole variable domain, filled in from reference TRBV29-1 and TRBJ1-2, reads SAVISQKPSRDICQRGTSLTIQCQVDSQVTMMFWYRQQPGQSLTLIATANQGSEATYESGFVIDKFPISRPNLTFSTLTVSNMSPEDSSIYLCSVEGDFRSYGYTFGSGTRLTVV.

The V and J genes are TRBV6-1 and TRBJ1-2, with D uncertain. The germline CDR1 and CDR2 sequences are MNHNS and SASEGT. The ends were cut back, 4 bases at V and 4 bases at J, with 10 bases in the middle. The CDR3 has 13 amino acids. DNA of the CDR3: TGTGCCAGCAGTGTCTTCGACACCTATGGCTACACCTTC. Translation: CASSVFDTYGYTF.

V usage is TRBV4-2 and J usage is TRBJ1-4; TRBD1 matches at 9 bases. The V and J ends lost 1 base and 8 bases, in that order; junction bases with no gene match: 5. This CDR3 is 15 amino acids long. Germline V gives CDR1 LGHNA, CDR2 YNFKEQ. In DNA, the CDR3 is TGTGCCAGCAGCCAAGCCGGGACAGGGATGGAAAAACTGTTTTTT. The encoded protein is CASSQAGTGMEKLFF.

V usage is TRBV6-5 and J usage is TRBJ2-7; 7 nucleotides match TRBD1. The CDR3 consists of 11 residues. From germline, CDR1 is MNHEY and CDR2 SVGAGI. Germline trimming cut 5 bases from V and 6 bases from J; bases unmatched to any gene: 1. CDR3 protein: CASSTGAEQYF. CDR3 nucleotide sequence: TGTGCCAGCAGTACAGGGGCCGAGCAGTACTTC.

J is TRBJ2-1 and V is TRBV6-4; weak D call: TRBD2 (6 bases). The CDR3 covers 13 residues. Germline CDR1 and CDR2: MRHNA and SNTAGT. V shed 0 bases and J shed 9 bases, with 9 bases lying between them. The DNA for the CDR3 is TGTGCCAGCAGTGACTCGACAGCGGGTGAGCAGTTCTTC. It translates to CASSDSTAGEQFF.

V usage is TRBV6-1 and J usage is TRBJ1-1; 9 bases line up with TRBD1. Germline V CDR1 and CDR2: MNHNS, SASEGT. The ends lost 11 bases at V and 8 bases at J; junction bases unmatched: 6. There are 11 residues in the CDR3. DNA for the CDR3: TGTGCCGGATACAGGGGGCTAGAAGCTTTCTTT. Translated: CAGYRGLEAFF.

The rearrangement uses TRBV6-1 and TRBJ2-5; TRBD1 matches 9 bases. Germline V lookup: CDR1 MNHNS, CDR2 SASEGT. The CDR3 runs 14 residues. The ends lost 6 bases at V and 5 bases at J; junction bases unmatched: 7. The CDR3: CASSRDRVAETQYF. CDR3 nucleotide sequence: TGTGCCAGCAGCCGGGACAGGGTCGCCGAGACCCAGTACTTC.

The rearrangement links TRBV19 to TRBJ1-2; D uncertain. Deletions cut 3 bases from V and 0 bases from J, with 5 bases between. Germline V gene sequence: CDR1 LNHDA, CDR2 SQIVND (reference sequence). The CDR3 loop spans 13 amino acids. In DNA form, the CDR3 reads TGTGCCAGTAGTATGGAGTCTAACTATGGCTACACCTTC. This gives the protein CASSMESNYGYTF.

The J gene is TRBJ2-3, the V gene TRBV27, with TRBD2 identical over 11 bases. The CDR3 totals 15 residues. The ends lost 6 bases at V and 4 bases at J; junction bases unmatched: 6. CDR1 and CDR2 from the germline V gene are MNHEY and SMNVEV (reference sequence). CDR3 in amino acids: CASRISGGAPDTQYF. DNA for the CDR3: TGTGCCAGCAGGATTAGCGGGGGGGCCCCAGATACGCAGTATTTT.

This chain uses TRBV5-1 with TRBJ1-4; D is uncertain. There are 15 residues in the CDR3. V lost 7 bases to trimming and J lost 5 bases, with 18 bases between them. Germline CDR1 SGHRS, CDR2 YFSETQ. The CDR3 reads CASHPLAGSNEKLFF. CDR3 in DNA: TGCGCCAGCCACCCCCTGGCAGGCTCAAATGAAAAACTGTTTTTT.

V and J are TRBV25-1 and TRBJ2-7; 10 nucleotides align to TRBD2. The CDR3 is made up of 15 amino acids. V lost 3 bases to trimming and J lost 2 bases; unmatched junction nucleotides: 4. Per germline, CDR1 MGHDK and CDR2 SYGVNS. Here the CDR3 DNA reads TGTGCCAGCAGTGAGATTAGCGGGGGGACCTACGAGCAGTACTTC. Protein: CASSEISGGTYEQYF.

This chain connects TRBV10-2 to TRBJ2-1, with TRBD2 matching over 7 bases. CDR1 and CDR2 from the germline V gene are WSHSY and SAAADI. V dropped 6 bases and J dropped 6; count of bases not matched to a gene: 2. CDR3 size: 12 residues. CDR3: CASRSGGNEQFF. In nucleotides, the CDR3 is TGCGCCAGCAGATCGGGGGGCAATGAGCAGTTCTTC.

As regards this clone: A junction boundary mismatches the germline segment, possibly from a read error. This rearrangement joins TRBV19 to TRBJ1-1; TRBD1 aligns across 7 bases. CDR1 is LNHDA and CDR2 is SQIVND in the germline V gene (reference sequence). The CDR3 is made up of 15 amino acids. CDR3 DNA sequence: TGTGCCAGTACTATAGGGACAGTGATGAACACTGAAGCTTTCTTT. Encoded protein: CASTIGTVMNTEAFF. The full variable domain, completed using reference TRBV19 and TRBJ1-1, is DGGITQSPKYLFRKEGQNVTLSCEQNLNHDAMYWYRQDPGQGLRLIYYSQIVNDFQKGDIAEGYSVSREKKESFPLTVTSAQKNPTAFYLCASTIGTVMNTEAFFGQGTRLTVV.

The CDR3 here is CASSLDGGGIAAEAFF. The CDR3 coding sequence is TGTGCCAGCAGCTTGGATGGCGGCGGCATAGCTGCTGAAGCTTTCTTT. V is TRBV5-4 and J is TRBJ1-1; D gene unclear. V was pared by 0 bases and J by 6 bases, with 18 bases between. The germline gives CDR1 SGHNT, CDR2 YYREEE (reference sequence). The CDR3 length is 16 residues.

CDR3 nucleotides: TGCGCCAGCAGTGACCCGGGGACTGTGAACACTGAAGCTTTCTTT. The encoded protein is CASSDPGTVNTEAFF. The V gene is TRBV10-2, the J gene TRBJ1-1, with a weak D call TRBD1 (5 bases). V lost 3 bases and J 0 bases, leaving 11 bases between the germline ends. The CDR3 spans 15 residues. The germline CDR1 and CDR2 sequences are WSHSY and SAAADI.

This clone occurred once. This chain joins TRBV30 and TRBJ2-2, with 13 positions matching TRBD2. The germline V gene encodes CDR1 GTSNPN and CDR2 SVGIG (reference sequence). V was clipped by 0 bases and J by 2 bases; unmatched bases: 6. The CDR3 is 18 residues long. For the CDR3, the DNA is TGTGCCTGGAGTGTACAGCGGACTAGCGGGGGCAACACCGGGGAGCTGTTTTTT. This codes for CAWSVQRTSGGNTGELFF.

The chain carries TRBV7-8 and TRBJ2-7; 7 nucleotides line up with TRBD1. The germline V gene has CDR1 SGHVS and CDR2 FQNEAQ. This CDR3 is built from 15 residues. Unmatched junction bases numbered 15, after V lost 4 bases and J lost 9 bases. This CDR3 reads CASSSLPLGQPVQYF. As DNA, the CDR3 is TGTGCCAGCAGCTCCCTACCCCTGGGACAGCCGGTGCAGTACTTC.

The chain joins TRBV7-9 to TRBJ1-6; 9 nucleotides align to TRBD1. Per the germline V gene, CDR1 is SEHNR and CDR2 is FQNEAQ (reference sequence). The junction had 13 bases not matched to a gene; V was cut back by 4 bases and J by 9 bases. The CDR3 sequence is 17 residues long. The CDR3 DNA reads TGTGCCAGCAGCTCAACAGGGGGCCCAACTTTTCGTTCACCCCTCCACTTT. It encodes CASSSTGGPTFRSPLHF.

This clone was detected a few times. This chain links TRBV4-1 with TRBJ2-7; TRBD2 agrees at 7 bases. After removal of 6 bases from V and 5 bases from J, the junction contained 10 bases not matched to a gene. The CDR3 spans 14 residues. Germline-derived CDR1 and CDR2 are MGHRA and YSYEKL. The CDR3 loop reads CASRRGIGSHEQYF. DNA for the CDR3: TGCGCCAGCAGGCGGGGGATAGGCAGCCACGAGCAGTACTTC.

This chain connects TRBV4-1 to TRBJ2-1; 7 nucleotides align to TRBD2. Trimming took 1 base from V and 1 from J; bases not matched to a gene: 4. The CDR3 sequence is 16 residues long. Germline CDR1 reads MGHRA; CDR2 reads YSYEKL. In nucleotides, the CDR3 is TGCGCCAGCAGCCAAGTTGCACTAGCGTCCTACAATGAGCAGTTCTTC. This codes for CASSQVALASYNEQFF.

Only a few counts were recorded for this clone. The V call is TRBV7-2, the J call TRBJ2-3; 9 nucleotides agree with TRBD2. Germline values: CDR1 SGHTA, CDR2 FQGNSA. The J segment lost 0 bases and the V segment lost 0 bases, leaving 1 base of the junction unmatched. The CDR3 covers 16 residues. The CDR3 spells CASSLASGGSTDTQYF. DNA of the CDR3: TGTGCCAGCAGCTTAGCTAGCGGGGGCAGCACAGATACGCAGTATTTT.

The gene calls are TRBV6-4 and TRBJ2-1; 8 bases agree with TRBD2. V gave up 2 bases and J gave up 2 bases; unmatched junction bases: 5. The V gene's germline CDR1 is MRHNA and CDR2 SNTAGT. This CDR3 has 16 residues. The CDR3 loop is CASSDGLAGPYNEQFF. In DNA, the CDR3 is TGTGCCAGCAGTGACGGGTTAGCGGGGCCCTACAATGAGCAGTTCTTC.

The rearrangement joins TRBV5-1 to TRBJ2-5; tentative D call: TRBD2 (6 bases). The germline CDR1 and CDR2 sequences are SGHRS and YFSETQ. V dropped 4 bases and J dropped 0 bases, with 10 bases sitting between them. This CDR3 is built from 14 residues. CDR3 bases: TGCGCCAGCAGCCTCTGGGACTACCAAGAGACCCAGTACTTC. Protein sequence: CASSLWDYQETQYF.

This clone appeared a single time. The chain employs TRBV4-1 and TRBJ1-1; D may be TRBD1 (6 bases). Germline CDR1 and CDR2: MGHRA and YSYEKL. The CDR3 runs to 15 residues. The V gene lost 6 bases and the J gene lost 3 bases, with 17 bases spanning the gap. CDR3 loop: CASSLSVPGDTEAFF. The DNA for the CDR3 is TGCGCCAGCAGTCTTAGCGTCCCAGGGGACACTGAAGCTTTCTTT.

A single count supports this clone. The CDR3 reads CASSSNGVSEQFF. The CDR3 DNA reads TGTGCCAGCAGCTCAAACGGGGTATCGGAGCAGTTCTTC. This rearrangement joins TRBV7-9 to TRBJ2-1; maybe TRBD2 (5 bases). The CDR3 runs to 13 residues. Germline CDR1 and CDR2: SEHNR and FQNEAQ (reference sequence). The V gene lost 4 bases and the J gene lost 10 bases, with 14 bases spanning the gap.

The sample holds one count of this clone. The chain couples TRBV11-2 to TRBJ1-1, with 8 bases aligning to TRBD1. J gave up 0 bases and V 10 bases, and 10 bases lay outside the gene matches. CDR1 SGHAT and CDR2 FQNNGV come from the germline V gene. CDR3 length equals 15 residues. Here the CDR3 reads CATKRMGQVNTEAFF. CDR3 DNA: TGTGCCACGAAGCGGATGGGACAGGTGAACACTGAAGCTTTCTTT. Together with reference TRBV11-2 and TRBJ1-1, the CDR3 gives the full variable domain: EAGVAQSPRYKIIEKRQSVAFWCNPISGHATLYWYQQILGQGPKLLIQFQNNGVVDDSQLPKDRFSAERLKGVDSTLKIQPAKLEDSAVYLCATKRMGQVNTEAFFGQGTRLTVV.

V gene TRBV5-1 combines with J gene TRBJ1-1; D unresolved. The V end lost 6 bases, the J end lost 2 bases, and 14 bases lay between the germline ends. Germline lookup yields CDR1 SGHRS and CDR2 YFSETQ. The length of the CDR3 is 14 residues. CDR3 coding DNA: TGCGCCAGCACCCAGGCGGGATTAAACACTGAAGCTTTCTTT. This gives the protein CASTQAGLNTEAFF.

The V call is TRBV6-1, the J call TRBJ2-1, with a weak D call TRBD1 (6 bases). The germline V gene encodes CDR1 MNHNS and CDR2 SASEGT. The CDR3 has 15 amino acids. With 6 bases removed from V and 4 bases from J, the gap between germline ends came to 16 bases. The CDR3 DNA reads TGTGCCAGCAGCTACAGGATAGGGGGTTACAATGAGCAGTTCTTC. It specifies CASSYRIGGYNEQFF.

The chain couples TRBV6-6 to TRBJ1-5; D is perhaps TRBD1 (5 bases). V was clipped by 2 bases and J by 12 bases, with 17 bases between them. The CDR3 spans 14 residues. Germline V lookup: CDR1 MNHNY, CDR2 SVGAGI (reference sequence). CDR3 nucleotides: TGTGCCAGCAGTTACGAGACGATACAGGCGCTCCAGCATTTT. Its protein product is CASSYETIQALQHF.